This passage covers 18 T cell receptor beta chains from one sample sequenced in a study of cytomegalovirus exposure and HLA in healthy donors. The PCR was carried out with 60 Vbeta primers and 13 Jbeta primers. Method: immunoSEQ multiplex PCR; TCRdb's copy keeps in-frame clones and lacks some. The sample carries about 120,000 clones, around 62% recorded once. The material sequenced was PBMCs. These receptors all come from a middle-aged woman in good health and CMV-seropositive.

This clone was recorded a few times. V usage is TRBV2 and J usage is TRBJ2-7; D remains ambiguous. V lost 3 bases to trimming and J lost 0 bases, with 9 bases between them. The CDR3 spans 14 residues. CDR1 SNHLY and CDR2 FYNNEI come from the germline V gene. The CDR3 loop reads CASSDNFSSYEQYF. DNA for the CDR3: TGTGCCAGCAGTGATAACTTTAGCTCCTACGAGCAGTACTTC.

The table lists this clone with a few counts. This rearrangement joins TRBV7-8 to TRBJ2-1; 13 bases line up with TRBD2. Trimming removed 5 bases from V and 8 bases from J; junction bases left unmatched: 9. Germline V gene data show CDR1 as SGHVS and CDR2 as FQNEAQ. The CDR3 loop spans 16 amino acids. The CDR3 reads CASSLRTSGSGDEQFF. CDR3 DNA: TGTGCCAGCAGCCTTCGGACTAGCGGGAGTGGGGATGAGCAGTTCTTC.

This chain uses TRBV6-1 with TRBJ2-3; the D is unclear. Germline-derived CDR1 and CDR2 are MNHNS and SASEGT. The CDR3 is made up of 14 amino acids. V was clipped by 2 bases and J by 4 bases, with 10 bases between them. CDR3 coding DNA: TGTGCCAGCAGTGAACCCAGGTGGGCAGATACGCAGTATTTT. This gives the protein CASSEPRWADTQYF.

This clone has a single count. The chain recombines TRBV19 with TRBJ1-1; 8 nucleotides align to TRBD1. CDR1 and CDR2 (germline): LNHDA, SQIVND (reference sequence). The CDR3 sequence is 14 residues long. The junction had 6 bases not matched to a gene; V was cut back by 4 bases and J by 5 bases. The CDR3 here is CASSNTGGGTEAFF. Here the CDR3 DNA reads TGTGCCAGTAGTAATACAGGGGGGGGGACTGAAGCTTTCTTT.

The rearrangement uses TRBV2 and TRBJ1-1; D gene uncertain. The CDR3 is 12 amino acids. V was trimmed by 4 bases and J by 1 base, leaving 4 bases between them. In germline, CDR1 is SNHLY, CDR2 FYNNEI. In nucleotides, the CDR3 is TGTGCCAGCAGTGTACAGAACACTGAAGCTTTCTTT. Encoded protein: CASSVQNTEAFF. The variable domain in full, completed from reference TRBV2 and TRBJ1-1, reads EPEVTQTPSHQVTQMGQEVILRCVPISNHLYFYWYRQILGQKVEFLVSFYNNEISEKSEIFDDQFSVERPDGSNFTLKIRSTKLEDSAMYFCASSVQNTEAFFGQGTRLTVV.

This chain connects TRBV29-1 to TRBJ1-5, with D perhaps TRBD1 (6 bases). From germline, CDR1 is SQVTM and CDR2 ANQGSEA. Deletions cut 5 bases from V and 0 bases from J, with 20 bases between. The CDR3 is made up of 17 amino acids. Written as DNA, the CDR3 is TGCAGCGTTCTCGGGGGCGCGGGGGACTATAGCAATCAGCCCCAGCATTTT. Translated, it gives CSVLGGAGDYSNQPQHF.

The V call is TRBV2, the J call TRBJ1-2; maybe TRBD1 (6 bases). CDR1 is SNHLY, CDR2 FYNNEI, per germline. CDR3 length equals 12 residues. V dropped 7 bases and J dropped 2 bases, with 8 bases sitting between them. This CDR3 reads CASKTGNYGYTF. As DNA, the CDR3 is TGTGCCAGCAAAACAGGGAACTATGGCTACACCTTC.

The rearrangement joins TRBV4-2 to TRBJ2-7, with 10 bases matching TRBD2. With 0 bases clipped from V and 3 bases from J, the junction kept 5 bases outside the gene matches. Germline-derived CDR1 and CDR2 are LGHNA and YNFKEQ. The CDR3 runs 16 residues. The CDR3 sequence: CASSQDALAGDYEQYF. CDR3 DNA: TGTGCCAGCAGCCAAGATGCCCTAGCGGGAGACTACGAGCAGTACTTC.

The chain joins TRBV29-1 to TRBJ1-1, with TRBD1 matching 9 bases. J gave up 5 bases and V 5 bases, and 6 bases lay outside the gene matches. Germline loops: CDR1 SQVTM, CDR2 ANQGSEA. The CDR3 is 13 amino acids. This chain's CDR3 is CSVQTGGGTEAFF. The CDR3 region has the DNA TGCAGCGTTCAGACAGGGGGAGGTACTGAAGCTTTCTTT.

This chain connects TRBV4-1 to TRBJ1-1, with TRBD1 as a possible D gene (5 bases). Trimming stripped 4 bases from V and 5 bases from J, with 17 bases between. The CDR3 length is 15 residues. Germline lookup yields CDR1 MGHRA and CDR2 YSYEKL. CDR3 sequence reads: CASSPLEAGGTEAFF. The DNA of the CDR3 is TGCGCCAGCAGCCCCCTAGAGGCGGGGGGAACTGAAGCTTTCTTT.

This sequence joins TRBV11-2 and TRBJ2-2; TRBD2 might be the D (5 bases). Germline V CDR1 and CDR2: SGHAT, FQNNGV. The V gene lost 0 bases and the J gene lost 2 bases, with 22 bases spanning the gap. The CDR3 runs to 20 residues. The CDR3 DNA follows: TGTGCCAGCAGCTTAGATATTCCGGGGTGGCTAGAGGCAAACACCGGGGAGCTGTTTTTT. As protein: CASSLDIPGWLEANTGELFF.

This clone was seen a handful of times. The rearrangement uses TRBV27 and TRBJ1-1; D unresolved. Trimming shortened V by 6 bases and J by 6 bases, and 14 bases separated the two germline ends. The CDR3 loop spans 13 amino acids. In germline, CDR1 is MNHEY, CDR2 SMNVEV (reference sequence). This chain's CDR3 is CASSADVRAEAFF. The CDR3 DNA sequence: TGTGCCAGCAGCGCAGATGTCCGGGCTGAAGCTTTCTTT.

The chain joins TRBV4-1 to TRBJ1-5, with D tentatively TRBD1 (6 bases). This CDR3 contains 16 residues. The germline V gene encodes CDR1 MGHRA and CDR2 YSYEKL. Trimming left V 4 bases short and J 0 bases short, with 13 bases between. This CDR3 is CASSLTDRISNQPQHF. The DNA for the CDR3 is TGCGCCAGCAGCCTTACTGACAGGATTAGCAATCAGCCCCAGCATTTT.

The CDR3 reads CASSYSGEWTQYF. In DNA, the CDR3 is TGTGCCAGCAGTTACTCCGGAGAATGGACCCAGTACTTC. V usage is TRBV6-5 and J usage is TRBJ2-5; no definite D call. The germline V gene has CDR1 MNHEY and CDR2 SVGAGI. Trimming took 0 bases from V and 7 from J, leaving 9 bases between them. The CDR3 spans 13 residues.

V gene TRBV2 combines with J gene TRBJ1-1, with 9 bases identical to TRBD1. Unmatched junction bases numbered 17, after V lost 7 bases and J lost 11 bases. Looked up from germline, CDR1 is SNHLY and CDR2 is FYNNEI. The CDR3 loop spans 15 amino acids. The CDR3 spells CASTPSGTGLAYAFF. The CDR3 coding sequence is TGTGCCAGCACCCCCTCCGGGACAGGGTTAGCCTATGCTTTCTTT.

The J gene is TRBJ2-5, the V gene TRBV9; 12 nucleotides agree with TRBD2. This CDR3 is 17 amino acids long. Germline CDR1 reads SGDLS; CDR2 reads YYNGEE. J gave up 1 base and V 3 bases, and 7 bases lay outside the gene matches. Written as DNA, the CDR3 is TGTGCCAGCAGCGATCCTAGCGGGAGGGCAGTCCAAGAGACCCAGTACTTC. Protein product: CASSDPSGRAVQETQYF.

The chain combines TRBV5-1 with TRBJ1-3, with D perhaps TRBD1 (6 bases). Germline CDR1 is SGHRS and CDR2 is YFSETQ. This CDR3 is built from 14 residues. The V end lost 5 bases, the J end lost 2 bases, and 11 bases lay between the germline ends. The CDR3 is CASRATGAGNTIYF. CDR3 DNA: TGCGCCAGCAGGGCGACAGGAGCTGGAAACACCATATATTTT.

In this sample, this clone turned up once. The CDR3 DNA reads as TGCGCCAGCAGCTTAAGCGGGAGGGGACTCGAAAACATTCAGTACTTC. Its translation: CASSLSGRGLENIQYF. This chain uses TRBV5-1 with TRBJ2-4; 10 nucleotides line up with TRBD2. Germline V gene lookup returns CDR1 SGHRS and CDR2 YFSETQ. This CDR3 has 16 amino acids. The V and J ends lost 2 bases and 5 bases, in that order; junction bases with no gene match: 7.